The 27 T cell receptor beta chains reported below all come from one sample, sequenced in a study of blood T cell repertoires in COVID-19. Produced via immunoSEQ multiplex PCR; TCRdb's table is partial and in-frame only. The table includes about 290,000 clones, roughly 91% detected once. Sample: peripheral blood. Receptors originate from a woman younger than 45 with COVID-19, enrolled during active disease.

V gene TRBV11-2 combines with J gene TRBJ2-1; TRBD1 matches at 7 bases. Per the germline V gene, CDR1 is SGHAT and CDR2 is FQNNGV. With 5 bases clipped from V and 7 bases from J, the junction kept 5 bases outside the gene matches. This CDR3 is built from 13 residues. Here the CDR3 DNA reads TGTGCCAGCAGCGTGACAGGGCTTAATGAGCAGTTCTTC. Translated, it gives CASSVTGLNEQFF.

The V gene is TRBV7-9, the J gene TRBJ2-5, with a possible D match to TRBD2 (5 bases). Germline V gene data show CDR1 as SEHNR and CDR2 as FQNEAQ (reference sequence). The ends were cut back, 4 bases at V and 1 base at J, with 13 bases in the middle. CDR3 size: 15 residues. The CDR3 loop reads CASSSDFQTQETQYF. In DNA form, the CDR3 reads TGTGCCAGCAGCTCGGACTTTCAGACCCAAGAGACCCAGTACTTC.

This chain joins TRBV27 and TRBJ2-7; 8 bases match TRBD2. J lost 0 bases, V lost 6 bases, and 10 bases had no gene match. This CDR3 has 16 amino acids. Germline lookup yields CDR1 MNHEY and CDR2 SMNVEV (reference sequence). CDR3 amino acids: CASSPTRLATSYEQYF. CDR3 DNA sequence: TGTGCCAGCAGCCCGACCCGACTAGCGACCTCCTACGAGCAGTACTTC.

J is TRBJ2-3 and V is TRBV9; 8 bases match TRBD1. Losses at the gene ends were 2 bases for V and 1 base for J; bases not matched to a gene: 0. The germline V gene has CDR1 SGDLS and CDR2 YYNGEE. The CDR3 sequence is 14 residues long. As DNA, the CDR3 is TGTGCCAGCAGCGTGGACAGGGGCACAGATACGCAGTATTTT. Translation gives CASSVDRGTDTQYF. The variable domain in full, with the rest retrieved from reference TRBV9 and TRBJ2-3, is DSGVTQTPKHLITATGQRVTLRCSPRSGDLSVYWYQQSLDQGLQFLIQYYNGEERAKGNILERFSAQQFPDLHSELNLSSLELGDSALYFCASSVDRGTDTQYFGPGTRLTVL.

The rearrangement uses TRBV25-1 and TRBJ2-1; TRBD2 matches 8 bases. The trim removed 8 bases at V and 6 bases at J, leaving 9 bases unmatched. CDR1 is MGHDK and CDR2 is SYGVNS in the germline V gene. The CDR3 is 14 residues long. The CDR3 loop reads CASHPGGAVNEQFF. The CDR3 nucleotides are TGTGCCAGCCACCCGGGGGGGGCGGTCAATGAGCAGTTCTTC.

The rearrangement uses TRBV28 and TRBJ1-5, with 9 bases identical to TRBD1. V shed 4 bases, J shed 6 bases, and the junction held 7 bases outside the gene matches. This CDR3 spans 15 amino acids. Germline values: CDR1 MDHEN, CDR2 SYDVKM. The CDR3 sequence is CASSSPGTGSQPQHF. CDR3 coding DNA: TGTGCCAGCAGTTCCCCCGGGACAGGGAGTCAGCCCCAGCATTTT. Full variable domain (missing parts from reference TRBV28 and TRBJ1-5): DVKVTQSSRYLVKRTGEKVFLECVQDMDHENMFWYRQDPGLGLRLIYFSYDVKMKEKGDIPEGYSVSREKKERFSLILESASTNQTSMYLCASSSPGTGSQPQHFGDGTRLSIL.

V and J are TRBV5-6 and TRBJ1-2, with D maybe TRBD1 (5 bases). CDR1 is SGHDT and CDR2 is YYEEEE in the germline V gene. The CDR3 consists of 11 residues. Trimming cost V 3 bases and J 10 bases, with 10 bases left between them. The CDR3 DNA sequence: TGTGCCAGCAGCTCGGGGGTCGACTACACCTTC. This translates into CASSSGVDYTF.

This chain connects TRBV4-2 to TRBJ2-2; 8 bases are shared with TRBD1. Germline V lookup: CDR1 LGHNA, CDR2 YNFKEQ. Unmatched junction bases numbered 3, after V lost 0 bases and J lost 6 bases. The CDR3 contains 15 residues. The CDR3 nucleotides read TGTGCCAGCAGCCAAGACAGGGGGCGGGCCGGGGAGCTGTTTTTT. This encodes CASSQDRGRAGELFF.

The chain combines TRBV5-8 with TRBJ1-1; 8 bases map to TRBD1. This CDR3 contains 16 residues. Germline V lookup: CDR1 SGHTS, CDR2 YDEGEE. V shed 0 bases and J 1 base; nucleotides not matched to a gene: 5. The chain's CDR3 is CASSLDTGGRNTEAFF. As DNA, the CDR3 is TGTGCCAGCAGCTTGGATACAGGGGGGAGGAACACTGAAGCTTTCTTT.

The gene calls are TRBV28 and TRBJ2-3; 8 bases fit TRBD2. The germline V gene has CDR1 MDHEN and CDR2 SYDVKM. The CDR3 has 16 residues. J lost 2 bases, V lost 3 bases, and 7 bases had no gene match. This CDR3 reads CASSLYRGGITDTQYF. The CDR3 DNA reads as TGTGCCAGCAGTTTGTATCGGGGGGGAATCACAGATACGCAGTATTTT. Full variable domain (remainder filled in from reference TRBV28 and TRBJ2-3): DVKVTQSSRYLVKRTGEKVFLECVQDMDHENMFWYRQDPGLGLRLIYFSYDVKMKEKGDIPEGYSVSREKKERFSLILESASTNQTSMYLCASSLYRGGITDTQYFGPGTRLTVL.

This clone occurred a few times. V and J are TRBV27 and TRBJ2-6; D unclear. CDR3 length: 14 amino acids. V was pared by 7 bases and J by 0 bases, with 7 bases between. Germline values: CDR1 MNHEY, CDR2 SMNVEV (reference sequence). The CDR3 DNA reads as TGTGCCAGCACCCCTCGCTCTGGGGCCAACGTCCTGACTTTC. This sequence encodes CASTPRSGANVLTF.

This chain connects TRBV9 to TRBJ1-5; the D is unclear. The CDR3 has 12 residues. V lost 9 bases, J lost 7 bases, and 14 bases lay in between. Germline CDR1 SGDLS, CDR2 YYNGEE. The CDR3 loop is CAISDMGQPQHF. The CDR3 DNA sequence: TGTGCCATTAGCGACATGGGACAGCCCCAGCATTTT.

The genes are TRBV9 and TRBJ2-1, with 9 bases matching TRBD2. The CDR3 contains 17 residues. Germline lookup yields CDR1 SGDLS and CDR2 YYNGEE. V lost 3 bases and J lost 8; bases outside the gene matches: 15. CDR3 nucleotide sequence: TGTGCCAGCAGCGCGGCCACTTTGCGGGGGGGCCTCGATGAGCAGTTCTTC. Translation: CASSAATLRGGLDEQFF.

The CDR3 reads CASSLDGGRSSYEQYF. The CDR3 DNA follows: TGTGCCAGCAGCTTAGATGGGGGCAGGAGCTCCTACGAGCAGTACTTC. This chain connects TRBV7-8 to TRBJ2-7; maybe TRBD1 (6 bases). Looked up from germline, CDR1 is SGHVS and CDR2 is FQNEAQ. This CDR3 has 16 amino acids. V dropped 1 base and J dropped 0 bases, with 13 bases sitting between them.

The rearrangement links TRBV13 to TRBJ2-1; D gene unclear. This CDR3 is built from 14 residues. CDR1 and CDR2 (germline): PRHDT, FYEKMQ (reference sequence). V was pared by 0 bases and J by 6 bases, with 9 bases between. The chain's CDR3 is CASSLGLMRNEQFF. The CDR3 DNA sequence: TGTGCCAGCAGCTTAGGCCTAATGCGCAATGAGCAGTTCTTC.

The V call is TRBV5-4, the J call TRBJ2-3; D perhaps matches TRBD2 (6 bases). Germline values: CDR1 SGHNT, CDR2 YYREEE (reference sequence). The germline V and J ends were trimmed by 0 bases and 3 bases, with 14 bases remaining between them. The CDR3 is made up of 16 amino acids. This CDR3 reads CASSLEGTRGTDTQYF. CDR3 bases: TGTGCCAGCAGCTTGGAGGGGACGCGGGGTACAGATACGCAGTATTTT.

The chain employs TRBV6-5 and TRBJ1-5, with 8 bases aligning to TRBD1. V lost 5 bases, J lost 4 bases, and 7 bases stayed unmatched. Germline CDR1 reads MNHEY; CDR2 reads SVGAGI. This CDR3 spans 15 amino acids. DNA for the CDR3: TGTGCCAGCAGTCTCGGACAGGGAGTAAATCAGCCCCAGCATTTT. It specifies CASSLGQGVNQPQHF.

There are a few counts of this clone. The chain recombines TRBV6-1 with TRBJ1-5, with a weak D call TRBD1 (5 bases). CDR3 length: 18 residues. Germline V gene sequence: CDR1 MNHNS, CDR2 SASEGT. V lost 0 bases to trimming and J lost 0 bases, with 15 bases between them. CDR3 in amino acids: CASSEAGGAGYSNQPQHF. The CDR3 coding sequence is TGTGCCAGCAGTGAAGCCGGAGGGGCGGGGTATAGCAATCAGCCCCAGCATTTT.

This clone was recorded a few times. The chain recombines TRBV5-1 with TRBJ2-7; TRBD2 matches 10 bases. V was pared by 3 bases and J by 9 bases, with 9 bases of the junction left unmatched. The CDR3 contains 14 residues. Germline V lookup: CDR1 SGHRS, CDR2 YFSETQ. The CDR3: CASSYARTSGGQYF. CDR3 in DNA: TGCGCCAGCAGCTACGCTCGGACTAGCGGAGGGCAGTACTTC.

The chain has TRBV5-1 and TRBJ2-3; D is possibly TRBD2 (5 bases). Trimming pared 1 base from V and 4 bases from J, leaving 10 bases between. The CDR3 contains 14 residues. Germline CDR1 SGHRS, CDR2 YFSETQ. CDR3 nucleotide sequence: TGCGCCAGCAGCTTGAGACCGGGGTCAGATACGCAGTATTTT. Its protein product is CASSLRPGSDTQYF. The full variable domain, its missing parts supplied by reference TRBV5-1 and TRBJ2-3, is KAGVTQTPRYLIKTRGQQVTLSCSPISGHRSVSWYQQTPGQGLQFLFEYFSETQRNKGNFPGRFSGRQFSNSRSEMNVSTLELGDSALYLCASSLRPGSDTQYFGPGTRLTVL.

The rearrangement uses TRBV11-2 and TRBJ2-7; 11 bases line up with TRBD2. The junction had 9 bases not matched to a gene; V was cut back by 8 bases and J by 6 bases. The CDR3 has 14 residues. Germline V lookup: CDR1 SGHAT, CDR2 FQNNGV. CDR3: CASGPLAGGLEQYF. DNA for the CDR3: TGTGCCAGCGGCCCTTTAGCGGGGGGGCTCGAGCAGTACTTC.

The chain is built from TRBV29-1 and TRBJ2-1, with unresolved D. Trimming shortened V by 4 bases and J by 0 bases, and 10 bases separated the two germline ends. The CDR3 is 14 residues long. Germline CDR1 is SQVTM and CDR2 is ANQGSEA. The CDR3 nucleotides are TGCAGCGTTGCCTCTTACAGCTCCTACAATGAGCAGTTCTTC. This gives the protein CSVASYSSYNEQFF.

The chain carries TRBV15 and TRBJ1-5; D gene uncertain. V dropped 1 base and J dropped 0 bases, with 19 bases sitting between them. CDR1 and CDR2 from the germline V gene are LNHNV and YYDKDF (reference sequence). CDR3 size: 19 residues. CDR3 sequence (DNA): TGTGCCACCAGCAGAGTGGTGGGAGTGGGAAGATTTAGCAATCAGCCCCAGCATTTT. This gives the protein CATSRVVGVGRFSNQPQHF. Full variable domain (outside the CDR3, taken from reference TRBV15 and TRBJ1-5): DAMVIQNPRYQVTQFGKPVTLSCSQTLNHNVMYWYQQKSSQAPKLLFHYYDKDFNNEADTPDNFQSRRPNTSFCFLDIRSPGLGDTAMYLCATSRVVGVGRFSNQPQHFGDGTRLSIL.

The chain joins TRBV5-1 to TRBJ2-3; 7 bases agree with TRBD2. The CDR3 totals 16 residues. Germline lookup yields CDR1 SGHRS and CDR2 YFSETQ. The V segment lost 0 bases and the J segment 3 bases; nucleotides outside the gene matches: 7. This chain's CDR3 is CASSLAIAGVTDTQYF. DNA for the CDR3: TGCGCCAGCAGCTTGGCCATCGCGGGGGTTACAGATACGCAGTATTTT.

In its sample, this clone was seen once. The V and J genes are TRBV5-1 and TRBJ2-1; 12 bases agree with TRBD1. Per germline, CDR1 SGHRS and CDR2 YFSETQ. V dropped 1 base and J dropped 8; count of bases not matched to a gene: 4. The CDR3 has 15 amino acids. The CDR3 protein is CASSLRDRGPDEQFF. CDR3 DNA: TGCGCCAGCAGCTTGCGGGACAGGGGGCCCGATGAGCAGTTCTTC.

The J gene is TRBJ1-6, the V gene TRBV5-1; 7 bases line up with TRBD1. This CDR3 is 15 amino acids long. The V gene's germline CDR1 is SGHRS and CDR2 YFSETQ. V lost 0 bases and J lost 8; bases outside the gene matches: 5. The CDR3 region is CASSLEGTAYSPLHF. The CDR3 coding sequence is TGCGCCAGCAGCTTGGAGGGGACAGCCTATTCACCCCTCCACTTT. Supplemented by reference TRBV5-1 and TRBJ1-6, the full variable domain reads KAGVTQTPRYLIKTRGQQVTLSCSPISGHRSVSWYQQTPGQGLQFLFEYFSETQRNKGNFPGRFSGRQFSNSRSEMNVSTLELGDSALYLCASSLEGTAYSPLHFGNGTRLTVT.

This clone was seen only once. The rearrangement joins TRBV7-9 to TRBJ1-6; D may be TRBD1 (6 bases). This CDR3 is built from 14 residues. CDR1 SEHNR and CDR2 FQNEAQ come from the germline V gene (reference sequence). V lost 2 bases and J lost 10, with 12 bases in between. CDR3 sequence: CASSLLSGESPLHF. The DNA of the CDR3 is TGTGCCAGCAGCTTACTTTCAGGGGAGTCACCCCTCCACTTT.